This is a list of T cell receptor beta chains from one sample in a study of blood T cell repertoires in COVID-19. TCRdb's table, derived via immunoSEQ multiplex PCR, lists solely in-frame clones and lacks some. The sample contains 160,000 or so clones, around 82% of which appear only once. Sample: PBMCs or T cells enriched from blood (not recorded which). The source of these receptors is a man between 60 and 75 years old who had recovered from COVID-19. Both conserved end residues are part of each CDR3. The D gene is left open where the match is weak. A row's size may be missing; if present it is once, few, many or a size class.

j_gene,abundance,v_gene,d_gene,CDR3nt,CDR3aa
TRBJ1-1,many,TRBV28,TRBD1,TGTGCCAGCAGTTCCCCACAGGGGAGATACACTGAAGCTTTCTTT,CASSSPQGRYTEAFF
TRBJ2-1,-,TRBV6-1,-,TGTGCCAGCAGTGCTACAGCCCCCCGGATGTACCCCTCCGATGAGCAGTTCTTC,CASSATAPRMYPSDEQFF
TRBJ1-4,-,TRBV30,TRBD1,TGTGCCTGGAGTGTACGCGGGACAGGGGCCTATAGCTCGTTTTTT,CAWSVRGTGAYSSFF
TRBJ2-5,-,TRBV4-1,-,TGCGCCAGCAGCCAAGTCCTGAGTCAGACCCAGTACTTC,CASSQVLSQTQYF
TRBJ2-1,-,TRBV6-5,TRBD1,TGTGCCAGCACCTCCGGGACAGCCCAGTTCTTC,CASTSGTAQFF
TRBJ1-5,-,TRBV28,-,TGTGCCAGCAGTTCAATCAATCAGCCCCAGCATTTT,CASSSINQPQHF
TRBJ2-3,-,TRBV6-5,TRBD2,TGTGCCAGTGGACTAGCGGGGGGCACAGATACGCAGTATTTT,CASGLAGGTDTQYF
TRBJ2-5,-,TRBV6-1,TRBD2,TGTGCCAGCAGTGAAATGGTTAGCGGGGGTTCCGAGACCCAGTACTTC,CASSEMVSGGSETQYF
TRBJ2-7,-,TRBV3-1/TRBV3-2,-,TGTGCCAGCAGCCAAGTAGAGGGGGAACTCCCGTTTCACGAGCAGTACTTC,CASSQVEGELPFHEQYF
TRBJ1-1,-,TRBV6-2/TRBV6-3,-,TGTGCCAGCAGTTACTCCCAAGAAGCTTTCTTT,CASSYSQEAFF
TRBJ2-3,-,TRBV27,TRBD1,TGTGCCAGCAGACGCGACAGGGGGCCCACAGATACGCAGTATTTT,CASRRDRGPTDTQYF
TRBJ1-2,-,TRBV28,-,TGTGCCAGCAGTCCATACCTAGGGGTAAAATTTGGTAACTATGGCTACACCTTC,CASSPYLGVKFGNYGYTF
TRBJ2-7,-,TRBV5-4,TRBD1,TGTGCCAGCAGCTTACAGGGGCACGACGAGCAGTACTTC,CASSLQGHDEQYF